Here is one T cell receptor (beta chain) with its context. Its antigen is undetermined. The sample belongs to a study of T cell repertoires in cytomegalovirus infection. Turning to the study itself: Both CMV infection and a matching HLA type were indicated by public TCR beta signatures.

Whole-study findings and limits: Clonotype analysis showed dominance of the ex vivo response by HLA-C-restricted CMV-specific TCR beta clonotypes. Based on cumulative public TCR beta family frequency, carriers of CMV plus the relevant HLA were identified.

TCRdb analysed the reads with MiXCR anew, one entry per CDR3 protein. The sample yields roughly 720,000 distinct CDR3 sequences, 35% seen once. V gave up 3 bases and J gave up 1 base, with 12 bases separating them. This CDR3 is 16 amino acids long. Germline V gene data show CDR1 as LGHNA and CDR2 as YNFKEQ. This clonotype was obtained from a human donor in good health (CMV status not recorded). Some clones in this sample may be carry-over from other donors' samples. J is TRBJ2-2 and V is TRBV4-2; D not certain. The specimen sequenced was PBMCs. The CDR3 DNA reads TGTGCCAGCAGCCAGGCCACATGGGGGAACACCGGGGAGCTGTTTTTT. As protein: CASSQATWGNTGELFF.